The present TCR beta chain was sequenced within a study of blood T cells in healthy people across ages. Study-level background: About one barcoded beta molecule per two T cells was the capture yield of template switching.

Total RNA amounts of at least 5.5 micrograms were extracted per sample. CDR1 is SQVTM, CDR2 ANQGSEA, per germline. The CDR3 is 14 amino acids. This clonotype was observed a handful of times. This may be a read error, as it is one base from a much larger clone. Primed by a sample-barcoded 5' primer and a J-beta primer mix, a second PCR proceeded for about 6 to 11 cycles. Every cDNA was tagged by a template-switch adaptor with 12 random nucleotides. TCRdb re-called the 5' RACE reads with MiXCR, one entry per CDR3 protein. The sample shows hundreds of thousands of distinct CDR3 sequences, 44% of them seen only once.

Source material: blood. This clonotype originated in a man between 60 and 75 years old in good health. The rearrangement uses TRBV29-1 and TRBJ2-1, with D tentatively TRBD2 (5 bases). The end of the DNA aligns better with TRBJ2-7, so the J call may be wrong. CDR3 in DNA: TGCAGCGTTGTTTTTGGGAGCTCCTACAATGAGCAGTACTTC. It codes for CSVVFGSSYNEQYF.